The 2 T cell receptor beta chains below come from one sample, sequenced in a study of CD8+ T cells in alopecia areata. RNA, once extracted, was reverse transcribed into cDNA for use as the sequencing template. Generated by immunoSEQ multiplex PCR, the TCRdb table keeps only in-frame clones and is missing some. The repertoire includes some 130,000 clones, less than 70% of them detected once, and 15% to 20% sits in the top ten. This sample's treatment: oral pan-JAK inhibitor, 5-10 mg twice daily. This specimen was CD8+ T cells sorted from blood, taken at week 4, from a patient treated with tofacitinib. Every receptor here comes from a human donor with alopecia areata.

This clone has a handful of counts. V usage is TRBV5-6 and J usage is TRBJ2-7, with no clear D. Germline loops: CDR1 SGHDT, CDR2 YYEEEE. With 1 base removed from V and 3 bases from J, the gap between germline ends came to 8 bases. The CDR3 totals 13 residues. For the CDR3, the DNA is TGTGCCAGCAGCTTGCAAGAGAGCTACGAGCAGTACTTC. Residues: CASSLQESYEQYF.

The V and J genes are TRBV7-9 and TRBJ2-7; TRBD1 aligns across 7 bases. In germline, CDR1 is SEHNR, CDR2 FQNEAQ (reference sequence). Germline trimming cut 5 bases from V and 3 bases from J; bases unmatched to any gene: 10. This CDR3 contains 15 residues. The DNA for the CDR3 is TGTGCCAGCAGCCCAGGCTCACAGGGGCTCTACGAGCAGTACTTC. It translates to CASSPGSQGLYEQYF.